This T cell receptor beta chain emerged from a study of radiotherapy plus CTLA-4 blockade in lung cancer. TCRdb's copy holds only in-frame clones and misses some; the assay was immunoSEQ multiplex PCR. Among 12,000 or so clones listed, about 88% were seen once. CDR3 size: 13 residues. CDR1 is SQVTM, CDR2 ANQGSEA, per germline. V lost 5 bases, J lost 6 bases, and 14 bases lay in between. This clone was picked up a small number of times. The starting material was peripheral blood, obtained from a patient treated with radiotherapy plus ipilimumab. The gene calls are TRBV29-1 and TRBJ2-1, with D perhaps matching TRBD2 (7 bases). This TCR was sampled from a human donor with non-small cell lung cancer that progressed on radiotherapy plus ipilimumab. CDR3 sequence: CSVLGGGLNEQFF. The CDR3 region has the DNA TGCAGCGTTCTGGGGGGGGGCCTCAATGAGCAGTTCTTC.